Presented here are 29 T cell receptor beta chains from one specimen sequenced in a study of cytomegalovirus exposure and HLA in healthy donors. Measured with immunoSEQ multiplex PCR; TCRdb has only the in-frame clones, and not every one. The sample has around 250,000 clones, 90% seen once. The sequenced sample was PBMCs. Every receptor here comes from a woman between 18 and 29 years old in good health and CMV-seronegative.

The chain employs TRBV2 and TRBJ1-2, with no clear D. In germline, CDR1 is SNHLY, CDR2 FYNNEI. The CDR3 totals 15 residues. V gave up 0 bases and J gave up 4 bases, with 12 bases separating them. The CDR3, as DNA: TGTGCCAGCAGTGAAGCGCTTGAGGGATTCTATGGCTACACCTTC. This gives the protein CASSEALEGFYGYTF. The full variable domain, completed using reference TRBV2 and TRBJ1-2, is EPEVTQTPSHQVTQMGQEVILRCVPISNHLYFYWYRQILGQKVEFLVSFYNNEISEKSEIFDDQFSVERPDGSNFTLKIRSTKLEDSAMYFCASSEALEGFYGYTFGSGTRLTVV.

The J gene is TRBJ1-2, the V gene TRBV6-5, with D maybe TRBD1 (5 bases). The CDR3 contains 11 residues. The V gene's germline CDR1 is MNHEY and CDR2 SVGAGI. Between the trimmed V and J ends, which lost 6 bases and 5 bases, there was a span of 7 bases. The CDR3, as DNA: TGTGCCAGCAGCTCAGGGTATGGCTACACCTTC. Translation: CASSSGYGYTF.

This chain uses TRBV6-5 with TRBJ2-2; tentatively, D is TRBD1 (5 bases). CDR1 is MNHEY and CDR2 is SVGAGI in the germline V gene. V was shortened by 10 bases and J by 4 bases, with 13 bases between the two germline ends. The CDR3 totals 13 residues. CDR3 bases: TGTGCCATCCAGGGTTTGGGCACCGGGGAGCTGTTTTTT. This codes for CAIQGLGTGELFF.

CDR3 amino acids: CASSLVGQGNGYTF. CDR3 nucleotide sequence: TGTGCCAGCAGCTTAGTTGGGCAGGGTAATGGCTACACCTTC. The J gene is TRBJ1-2, the V gene TRBV7-2, with a possible D match to TRBD1 (5 bases). There are 14 residues in the CDR3. Germline lookup yields CDR1 SGHTA and CDR2 FQGNSA. Trimming took 1 base from V and 6 from J, leaving 12 bases between them.

This clone was picked up one time. This chain joins TRBV4-1 and TRBJ1-6; 10 bases line up with TRBD1. Germline V gene sequence: CDR1 MGHRA, CDR2 YSYEKL. This CDR3 has 16 residues. V dropped 6 bases and J dropped 5; count of bases not matched to a gene: 7. The chain's CDR3 is CASRGDRGANNSPLHF. CDR3 nucleotides: TGCGCCAGCAGAGGGGACAGGGGAGCCAATAATTCACCCCTCCACTTT.

As DNA, the CDR3 is TGTGCCAGCAGCTCCCACAAGGACAGGGATCAGCCCCAGCATTTT. Translation gives CASSSHKDRDQPQHF. V is TRBV5-5 and J is TRBJ1-5, with TRBD1 matching 8 bases. J was trimmed by 5 bases and V by 3 bases; bases with no gene match: 7. The CDR3 has 15 amino acids. Germline V CDR1 and CDR2: SGHKS, YYEKEE (reference sequence).

The chain couples TRBV9 to TRBJ2-2; possibly TRBD1 for D (5 bases). CDR1 and CDR2 from the germline V gene are SGDLS and YYNGEE. This CDR3 is 15 amino acids long. V was pared by 0 bases and J by 0 bases, with 6 bases between. DNA for the CDR3: TGTGCCAGCAGCGTAGTAGGGGCGAACACCGGGGAGCTGTTTTTT. Its protein is CASSVVGANTGELFF.

The chain has TRBV27 and TRBJ2-3, with 11 bases lining up with TRBD2. Germline-derived CDR1 and CDR2 are MNHEY and SMNVEV (reference sequence). V shed 6 bases, J shed 1 base, and the junction held 12 bases outside the gene matches. CDR3 size: 18 residues. The CDR3 nucleotides are TGTGCCAGCAGCCCAAACCCCCCACTAGCGGGGGGCACAGATACGCAGTATTTT. Its translation: CASSPNPPLAGGTDTQYF.

This chain joins TRBV28 and TRBJ1-2, with 7 bases lining up with TRBD1. CDR1 and CDR2 from the germline V gene are MDHEN and SYDVKM. Trimming at V came to 6 bases and at J to 5 bases, leaving 12 bases not matched to a gene. The length of the CDR3 is 15 residues. The CDR3 DNA reads TGTGCCAGCAGAAAGACCCGGGACAGAGTTTATGGCTACACCTTC. This sequence encodes CASRKTRDRVYGYTF.

V and J are TRBV19 and TRBJ1-5; D perhaps matches TRBD1 (5 bases). The CDR3 consists of 19 residues. Germline V lookup: CDR1 LNHDA, CDR2 SQIVND (reference sequence). Trimming stripped 0 bases from V and 1 base from J, with 19 bases between. DNA for the CDR3: TGTGCCAGTAGTATAGATCGGGGCGTGGGAGGGGTAAGCAATCAGCCCCAGCATTTT. Protein sequence: CASSIDRGVGGVSNQPQHF.

V usage is TRBV9 and J usage is TRBJ1-3, with 7 bases lining up with TRBD1. The J segment lost 0 bases and the V segment lost 2 bases, leaving 5 bases of the junction unmatched. CDR1 is SGDLS, CDR2 YYNGEE, per germline. This CDR3 contains 16 residues. CDR3 DNA: TGTGCCAGCAGCGTTGGGGGGACAGACTCTGGAAACACCATATATTTT. It specifies CASSVGGTDSGNTIYF.

The rearrangement joins TRBV28 to TRBJ2-5; 12 positions match TRBD1. CDR3 length: 14 residues. J lost 3 bases, V lost 6 bases, and 2 bases had no gene match. Germline V gene lookup returns CDR1 MDHEN and CDR2 SYDVKM. The CDR3 protein is CASRGTGGKETQYF. CDR3 nucleotide sequence: TGTGCCAGCAGGGGGACAGGGGGCAAAGAGACCCAGTACTTC.

This sequence joins TRBV27 and TRBJ2-5; a weak D match, TRBD2 (5 bases). Trimming shortened V by 0 bases and J by 2 bases, and 10 bases separated the two germline ends. CDR1 MNHEY and CDR2 SMNVEV come from the germline V gene (reference sequence). The CDR3 spans 15 residues. The CDR3 sequence: CASSLSVRTQETQYF. Here the CDR3 DNA reads TGTGCCAGCAGTTTATCTGTGCGGACTCAAGAGACCCAGTACTTC.

This chain connects TRBV7-6 to TRBJ1-1; 8 bases are a match to TRBD1. The CDR3 covers 17 residues. Germline trimming cut 2 bases from V and 2 bases from J; bases unmatched to any gene: 10. CDR1 is SGHVS and CDR2 is FNYEAQ in the germline V gene. In DNA form, the CDR3 reads TGTGCCAGCAGCTTACAAATTCCAGGGGGCCGAAACACTGAAGCTTTCTTT. Translated, it gives CASSLQIPGGRNTEAFF. The variable domain in full, with the rest retrieved from reference TRBV7-6 and TRBJ1-1, is GAGVSQSPRYKVTKRGQDVALRCDPISGHVSLYWYRQALGQGPEFLTYFNYEAQQDKSGLPNDRFSAERPEGSISTLTIQRTEQRDSAMYRCASSLQIPGGRNTEAFFGQGTRLTVV.

V is TRBV4-1 and J is TRBJ1-2, with 7 bases lining up with TRBD1. The germline CDR1 and CDR2 sequences are MGHRA and YSYEKL. CDR3 length: 17 residues. Trimming cost V 1 base and J 8 bases; bases outside gene matches: 16. The CDR3 protein is CASSQGRTGSIPGGYTF. Written as DNA, the CDR3 is TGCGCCAGCAGCCAAGGTCGGACAGGATCCATACCGGGAGGCTACACCTTC.

V and J are TRBV27 and TRBJ2-7; 7 positions agree with TRBD2. The length of the CDR3 is 14 residues. Germline CDR1 and CDR2: MNHEY and SMNVEV (reference sequence). Trimming took 0 bases from V and 7 from J; bases not matched to a gene: 6. CDR3 nucleotides: TGTGCCAGCAGTTTATCGGGAGGGTGGGGTGAGCAGTACTTC. Its protein product is CASSLSGGWGEQYF.

V and J are TRBV27 and TRBJ2-7; TRBD2 is a possible D gene (6 bases). The CDR3 is 14 residues long. The V gene's germline CDR1 is MNHEY and CDR2 SMNVEV (reference sequence). Trimming took 10 bases from V and 5 from J, leaving 21 bases between them. The CDR3, as DNA: TGTGCCACCTCCCAGGGAGGACAAGGACACGAGCAGTACGTC. This translates into CATSQGGQGHEQYV.

This sequence joins TRBV6-4 and TRBJ2-6, with 8 bases identical to TRBD1. CDR3 size: 19 residues. With 0 bases clipped from V and 2 bases from J, the junction kept 9 bases outside the gene matches. Germline CDR1 reads MRHNA; CDR2 reads SNTAGT. In nucleotides, the CDR3 is TGTGCCAGCAGTGACTCGGCAGGGGGCGCAAGGACTGGGGCCAACGTCCTGACTTTC. Protein sequence: CASSDSAGGARTGANVLTF.

The chain recombines TRBV27 with TRBJ2-7; D is unclear. The CDR3 contains 15 residues. CDR1 is MNHEY and CDR2 is SMNVEV in the germline V gene (reference sequence). V gave up 2 bases and J gave up 2 bases, with 13 bases separating them. This CDR3 reads CASSLGQARTYEQYF. Here the CDR3 DNA reads TGTGCCAGCAGTTTAGGGCAGGCACGCACCTACGAGCAGTACTTC.

This clone was recorded once. The gene calls are TRBV27 and TRBJ1-5; D perhaps matches TRBD1 (6 bases). There are 15 residues in the CDR3. The germline V and J ends were trimmed by 0 bases and 6 bases, with 12 bases remaining between them. CDR1 is MNHEY and CDR2 is SMNVEV in the germline V gene (reference sequence). The CDR3 is CASSLSPGAAQPQHF. In nucleotides, the CDR3 is TGTGCCAGCAGTTTATCCCCAGGGGCGGCTCAGCCCCAGCATTTT.

The V and J genes are TRBV6-1 and TRBJ2-3, with D possibly TRBD2 on 5 matching bases. V gave up 8 bases and J gave up 4 bases, with 10 bases separating them. Looked up from germline, CDR1 is MNHNS and CDR2 is SASEGT. CDR3 length: 12 amino acids. Here the CDR3 reads CASEGTADTQYF. The CDR3 DNA follows: TGTGCCAGCGAGGGTACCGCAGATACGCAGTATTTT.

The gene calls are TRBV30 and TRBJ2-1, with 9 positions matching TRBD1. The CDR3 totals 15 residues. Losses at the gene ends were 3 bases for V and 9 bases for J; bases not matched to a gene: 12. The V gene's germline CDR1 is GTSNPN and CDR2 SVGIG (reference sequence). The CDR3 reads CAWRSIPGQGVEQFF. The CDR3 DNA reads as TGTGCCTGGAGGTCTATTCCGGGACAGGGCGTTGAGCAGTTCTTC.

This chain uses TRBV2 with TRBJ2-2, with 10 bases matching TRBD2. CDR1 is SNHLY, CDR2 FYNNEI, per germline. With V trimmed by 9 bases and J by 0 bases, 1 base remained unmatched. The CDR3 loop spans 14 amino acids. The DNA of the CDR3 is TGTGCCAGGGGGACTAGCGCGAACACCGGGGAGCTGTTTTTT. It codes for CARGTSANTGELFF.

The chain carries TRBV4-1 and TRBJ2-7, with 13 positions matching TRBD2. This CDR3 has 16 amino acids. Trimming at V came to 1 base and at J to 2 bases, leaving 2 bases not matched to a gene. Germline V lookup: CDR1 MGHRA, CDR2 YSYEKL. CDR3 region: CASSQVTSGRAYEQYF. The CDR3 nucleotides read TGCGCCAGCAGCCAAGTAACTAGCGGGAGGGCCTACGAGCAGTACTTC.

V gene TRBV6-5 combines with J gene TRBJ2-7, with D perhaps matching TRBD1 (5 bases). The CDR3 is 15 residues long. V lost 4 bases and J lost 0, with 13 bases in between. CDR1 and CDR2 (germline): MNHEY, SVGAGI. CDR3 region: CASSLNRPGSYEQYF. CDR3 nucleotide sequence: TGTGCCAGCAGTTTAAACAGGCCGGGCTCCTACGAGCAGTACTTC.

The V and J genes are TRBV28 and TRBJ2-3; tentatively, D is TRBD1 (6 bases). CDR1 and CDR2 (germline): MDHEN, SYDVKM. V dropped 6 bases and J dropped 3 bases, with 7 bases sitting between them. There are 12 residues in the CDR3. The CDR3 nucleotides read TGTGCCAGCAGAACAGGGACAGATACGCAGTATTTT. Its translation is CASRTGTDTQYF.

The chain employs TRBV6-4 and TRBJ2-2, with TRBD1 matching 8 bases. V was clipped by 5 bases and J by 8 bases; unmatched bases: 4. The germline CDR1 and CDR2 sequences are MRHNA and SNTAGT. The CDR3 is 13 residues long. The CDR3 region has the DNA TGTGCCAGCAGTCGGACAGGGACTGGGGAGCTGTTTTTT. It yields the protein CASSRTGTGELFF.

This chain joins TRBV6-5 and TRBJ2-4; 9 bases line up with TRBD1. From germline, CDR1 is MNHEY and CDR2 SVGAGI. With V trimmed by 4 bases and J by 8 bases, 9 bases remained unmatched. CDR3 length equals 15 residues. DNA of the CDR3: TGTGCCAGCAGTTCAACTCCCGGGACAGGGTACATTCAGTACTTC. It encodes CASSSTPGTGYIQYF.

The rearrangement joins TRBV28 to TRBJ2-7; no clear D. In germline, CDR1 is MDHEN, CDR2 SYDVKM. CDR3 length: 14 amino acids. CDR3 sequence: CVSSPNIATYEQYV. The DNA for the CDR3 is TGTGTCAGCAGTCCAAATATAGCAACCTACGAGCAGTACGTC.